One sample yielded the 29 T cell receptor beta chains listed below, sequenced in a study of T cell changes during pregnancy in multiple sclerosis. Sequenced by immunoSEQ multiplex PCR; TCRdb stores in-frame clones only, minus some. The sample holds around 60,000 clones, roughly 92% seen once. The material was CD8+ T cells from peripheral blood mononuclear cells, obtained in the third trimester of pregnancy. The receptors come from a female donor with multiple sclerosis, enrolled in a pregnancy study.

The CDR3 sequence: CASSQSGSYEQYF. CDR3 in DNA: TGCGCCAGCAGCCAGTCGGGATCCTACGAGCAGTACTTC. The chain is built from TRBV4-1 and TRBJ2-7, with D maybe TRBD2 (5 bases). V gave up 3 bases and J gave up 1 base, with 7 bases separating them. The CDR3 runs 13 residues. Germline-derived CDR1 and CDR2 are MGHRA and YSYEKL.

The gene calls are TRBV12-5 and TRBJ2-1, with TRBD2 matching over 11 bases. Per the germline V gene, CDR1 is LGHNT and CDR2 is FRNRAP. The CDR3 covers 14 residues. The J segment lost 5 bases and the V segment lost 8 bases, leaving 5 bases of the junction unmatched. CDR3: CASRPGLADNEQFF. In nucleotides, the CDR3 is TGTGCTAGTCGACCGGGACTAGCGGACAATGAGCAGTTCTTC.

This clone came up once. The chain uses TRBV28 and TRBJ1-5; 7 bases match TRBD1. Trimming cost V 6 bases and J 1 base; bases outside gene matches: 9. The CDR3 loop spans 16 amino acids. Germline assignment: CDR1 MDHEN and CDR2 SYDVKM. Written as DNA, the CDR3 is TGTGCCAGCAGAATGGCCCTGACAGGGAGCAATCAGCCCCAGCATTTT. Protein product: CASRMALTGSNQPQHF.

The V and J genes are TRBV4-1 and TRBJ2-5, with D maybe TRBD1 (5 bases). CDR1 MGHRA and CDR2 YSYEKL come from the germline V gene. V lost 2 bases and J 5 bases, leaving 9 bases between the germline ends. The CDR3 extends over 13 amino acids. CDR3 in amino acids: CASSQSQGETQYF. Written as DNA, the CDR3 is TGCGCCAGCAGCCAATCTCAGGGTGAGACCCAGTACTTC.

CDR3 amino acids: CASSQDKMEFLTYEQYF. The CDR3 region has the DNA TGCGCCAGCAGCCAAGATAAGATGGAGTTTCTAACCTACGAGCAGTACTTC. The V gene is TRBV4-3, the J gene TRBJ2-7; D unclear. There are 17 residues in the CDR3. Trimming stripped 0 bases from V and 2 bases from J, with 17 bases between. From germline, CDR1 is LGHNA and CDR2 YSLEER.

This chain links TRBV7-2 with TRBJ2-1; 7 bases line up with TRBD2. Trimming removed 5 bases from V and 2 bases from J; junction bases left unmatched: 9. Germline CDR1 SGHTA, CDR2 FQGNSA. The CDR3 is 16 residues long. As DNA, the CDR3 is TGTGCCAGCAGCCAATCCACCGGGACTACCTACAATGAGCAGTTCTTC. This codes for CASSQSTGTTYNEQFF.

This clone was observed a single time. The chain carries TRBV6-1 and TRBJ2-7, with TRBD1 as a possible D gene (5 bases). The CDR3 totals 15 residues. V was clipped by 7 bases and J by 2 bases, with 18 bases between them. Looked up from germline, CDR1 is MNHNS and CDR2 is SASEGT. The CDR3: CASKWTRVGPYEQYF. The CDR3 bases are TGTGCCAGCAAGTGGACCCGGGTGGGGCCCTACGAGCAGTACTTC.

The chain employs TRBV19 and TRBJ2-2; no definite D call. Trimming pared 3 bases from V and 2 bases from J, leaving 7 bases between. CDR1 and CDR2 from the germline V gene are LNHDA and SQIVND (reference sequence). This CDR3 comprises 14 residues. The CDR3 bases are TGTGCCAGTAGTATTGGCTCCAACACCGGGGAGCTGTTTTTT. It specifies CASSIGSNTGELFF.

CDR3 sequence: CASSQDADTTYEQYF. CDR3 bases: TGCGCCAGCAGCCAAGACGCAGACACCACCTACGAGCAGTACTTC. This rearrangement joins TRBV4-1 to TRBJ2-7, with unresolved D. From germline, CDR1 is MGHRA and CDR2 YSYEKL. V lost 0 bases, J lost 2 bases, and 11 bases lay in between. This CDR3 is 15 amino acids long.

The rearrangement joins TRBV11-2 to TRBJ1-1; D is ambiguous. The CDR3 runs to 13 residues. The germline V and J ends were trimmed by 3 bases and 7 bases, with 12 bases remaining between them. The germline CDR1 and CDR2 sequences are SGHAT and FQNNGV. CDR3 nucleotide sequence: TGTGCCAGCAGCTTCAAAGCCCCGGGTGAAGCTTTCTTT. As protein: CASSFKAPGEAFF.

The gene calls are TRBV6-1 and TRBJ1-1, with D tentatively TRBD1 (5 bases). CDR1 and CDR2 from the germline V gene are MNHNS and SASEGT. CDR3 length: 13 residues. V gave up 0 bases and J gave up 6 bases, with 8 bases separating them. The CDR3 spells CASSEAGAAEAFF. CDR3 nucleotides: TGTGCCAGCAGTGAAGCAGGGGCGGCTGAAGCTTTCTTT.

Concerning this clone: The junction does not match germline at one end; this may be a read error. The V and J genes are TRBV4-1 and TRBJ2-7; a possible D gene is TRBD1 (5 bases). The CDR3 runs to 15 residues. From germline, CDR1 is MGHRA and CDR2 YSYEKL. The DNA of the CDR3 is TGCGCCAGCAGTCCTGCCCCAGGGATCCCCTACGAGCAGTATTTC. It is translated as CASSPAPGIPYEQYF.

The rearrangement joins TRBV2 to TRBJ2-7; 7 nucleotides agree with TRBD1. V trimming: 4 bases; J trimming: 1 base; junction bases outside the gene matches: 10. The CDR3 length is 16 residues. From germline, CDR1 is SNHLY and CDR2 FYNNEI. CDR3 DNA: TGTGCCAGCAGTGGCGGATTGACAGGGTTATCCTACGAGCAGTACTTC. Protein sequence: CASSGGLTGLSYEQYF.

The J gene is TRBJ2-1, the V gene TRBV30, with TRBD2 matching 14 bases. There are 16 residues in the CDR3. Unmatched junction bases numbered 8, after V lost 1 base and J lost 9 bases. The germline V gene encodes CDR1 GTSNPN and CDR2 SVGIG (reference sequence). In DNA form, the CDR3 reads TGTGCCTGGAGTGAAGGACTAGCGGGAGGAAGCAGTGAGCAGTTCTTC. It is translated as CAWSEGLAGGSSEQFF.

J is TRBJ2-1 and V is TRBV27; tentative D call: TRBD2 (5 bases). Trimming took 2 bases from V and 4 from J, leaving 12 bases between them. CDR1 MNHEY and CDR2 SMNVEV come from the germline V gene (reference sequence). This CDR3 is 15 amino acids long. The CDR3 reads CASSLVSGYYNEQFF. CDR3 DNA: TGTGCCAGCAGTTTAGTCAGCGGATATTACAATGAGCAGTTCTTC.

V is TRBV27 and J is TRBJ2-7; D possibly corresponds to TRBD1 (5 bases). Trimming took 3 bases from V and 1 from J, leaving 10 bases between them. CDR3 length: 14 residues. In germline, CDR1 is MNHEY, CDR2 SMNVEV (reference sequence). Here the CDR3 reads CASSFRQMSYEQYF. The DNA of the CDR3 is TGTGCCAGCAGTTTCCGACAGATGTCCTACGAGCAGTACTTC.

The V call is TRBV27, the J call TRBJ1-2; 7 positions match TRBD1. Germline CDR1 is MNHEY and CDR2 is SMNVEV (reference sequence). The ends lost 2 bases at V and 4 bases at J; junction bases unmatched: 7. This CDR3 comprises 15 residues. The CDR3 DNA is TGTGCCAGCAGTTTAGGCAGGGGGTCCGGCTATGGCTACACCTTC. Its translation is CASSLGRGSGYGYTF.

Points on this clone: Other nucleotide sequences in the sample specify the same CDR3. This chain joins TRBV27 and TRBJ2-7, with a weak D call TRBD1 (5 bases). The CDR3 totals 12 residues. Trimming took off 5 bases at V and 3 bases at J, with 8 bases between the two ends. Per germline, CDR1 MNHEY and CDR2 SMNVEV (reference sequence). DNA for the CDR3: TGTGCCAGCAGTCCCACAGGCTACGAGCAGTACTTC. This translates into CASSPTGYEQYF.

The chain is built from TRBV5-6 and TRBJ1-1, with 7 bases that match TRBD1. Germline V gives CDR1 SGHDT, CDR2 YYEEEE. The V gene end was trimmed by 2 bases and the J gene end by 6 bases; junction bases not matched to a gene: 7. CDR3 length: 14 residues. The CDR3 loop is CASSFYRGFAEAFF. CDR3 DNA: TGTGCCAGCAGCTTTTACAGGGGTTTCGCTGAAGCTTTCTTT. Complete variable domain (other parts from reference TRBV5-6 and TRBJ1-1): DAGVTQSPTHLIKTRGQQVTLRCSPKSGHDTVSWYQQALGQGPQFIFQYYEEEERQRGNFPDRFSGHQFPNYSSELNVNALLLGDSALYLCASSFYRGFAEAFFGQGTRLTVV.

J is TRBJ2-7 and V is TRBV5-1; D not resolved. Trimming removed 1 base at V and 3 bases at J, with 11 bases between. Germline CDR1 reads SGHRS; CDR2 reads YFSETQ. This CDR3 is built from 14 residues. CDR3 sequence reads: CASSLTVGLYEQYF. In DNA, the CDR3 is TGCGCCAGCAGCTTGACTGTCGGTCTCTACGAGCAGTACTTC.

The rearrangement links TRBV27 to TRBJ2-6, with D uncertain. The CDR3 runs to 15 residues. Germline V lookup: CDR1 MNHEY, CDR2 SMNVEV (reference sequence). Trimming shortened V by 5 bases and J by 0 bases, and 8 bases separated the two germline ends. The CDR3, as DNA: TGTGCCAGCAGTCATGATAGCTCTGGGGCCAACGTCCTGACTTTC. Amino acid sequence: CASSHDSSGANVLTF.

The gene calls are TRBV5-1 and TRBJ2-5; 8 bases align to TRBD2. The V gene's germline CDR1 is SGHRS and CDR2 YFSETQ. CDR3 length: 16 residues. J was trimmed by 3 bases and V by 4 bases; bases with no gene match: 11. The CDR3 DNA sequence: TGCGCCAGCAGCACGGTGTCGGGAGGGCCGGAAGAGACCCAGTACTTC. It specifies CASSTVSGGPEETQYF.

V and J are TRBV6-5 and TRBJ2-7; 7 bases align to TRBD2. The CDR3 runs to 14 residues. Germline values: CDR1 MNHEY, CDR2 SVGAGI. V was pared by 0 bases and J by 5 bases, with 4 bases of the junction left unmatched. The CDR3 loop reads CASSYSLSGDEQYF. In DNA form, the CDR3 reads TGTGCCAGCAGTTACTCCTTGAGCGGGGACGAGCAGTACTTC.

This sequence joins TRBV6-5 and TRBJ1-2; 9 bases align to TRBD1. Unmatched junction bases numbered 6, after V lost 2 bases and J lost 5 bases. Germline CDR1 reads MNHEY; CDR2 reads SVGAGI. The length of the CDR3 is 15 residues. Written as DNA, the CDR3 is TGTGCCAGCAGTTACGTGACAGGGGGTTGGTATGGCTACACCTTC. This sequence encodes CASSYVTGGWYGYTF.

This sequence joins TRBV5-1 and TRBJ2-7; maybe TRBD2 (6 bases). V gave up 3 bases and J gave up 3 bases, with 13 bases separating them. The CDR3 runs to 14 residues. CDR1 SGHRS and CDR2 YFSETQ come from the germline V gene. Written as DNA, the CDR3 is TGCGCCAGCAGCTGGGGGGTCGGGAGCTACGAGCAGTACTTC. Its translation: CASSWGVGSYEQYF.

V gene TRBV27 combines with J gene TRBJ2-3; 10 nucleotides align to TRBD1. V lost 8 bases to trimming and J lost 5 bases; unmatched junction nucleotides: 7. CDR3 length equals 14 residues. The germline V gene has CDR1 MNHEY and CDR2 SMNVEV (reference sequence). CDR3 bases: TGTGCCAGCCGTACGACAGGGGGCATAGATACGCAGTATTTT. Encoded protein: CASRTTGGIDTQYF.

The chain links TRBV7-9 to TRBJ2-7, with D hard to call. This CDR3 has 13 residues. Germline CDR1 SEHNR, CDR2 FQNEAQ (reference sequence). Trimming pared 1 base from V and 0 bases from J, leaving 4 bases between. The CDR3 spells CASSLESSYEQYF. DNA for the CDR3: TGTGCCAGCAGCTTAGAGAGCTCCTACGAGCAGTACTTC.

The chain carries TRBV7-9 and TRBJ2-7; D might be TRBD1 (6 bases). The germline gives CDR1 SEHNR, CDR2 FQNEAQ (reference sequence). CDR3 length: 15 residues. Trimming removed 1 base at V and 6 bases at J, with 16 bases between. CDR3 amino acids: CASSLEAGAILEQYF. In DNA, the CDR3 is TGTGCCAGCAGCTTAGAGGCAGGGGCGATACTCGAGCAGTACTTC.

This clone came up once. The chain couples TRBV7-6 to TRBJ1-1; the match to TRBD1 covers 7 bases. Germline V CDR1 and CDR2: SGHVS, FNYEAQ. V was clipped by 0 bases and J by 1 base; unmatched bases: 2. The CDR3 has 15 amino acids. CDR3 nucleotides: TGTGCCAGCAGCTTAGCGGGGACAGAGAACACTGAAGCTTTCTTT. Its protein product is CASSLAGTENTEAFF.